A single sample gave rise to the 29 T cell receptor beta chains below, sequenced in a study of blood T cell repertoires in COVID-19. Repertoires were generated with immunoSEQ multiplex PCR, while TCRdb's copy carries only in-frame clones and drops some. Of about 200,000 clones in the sample, around 84% are singletons; the top ten hold roughly 3%. Sequencing used peripheral blood. The receptors shown here come from a man aged 55 to 70 with acute or convalescent COVID-19.

The CDR3 nucleotides are TGTGCCAGCAGTTCCCCTGAAGCGGGGGTCCCCCGGGAGCAGTTCTTC. Translating it yields CASSSPEAGVPREQFF. V usage is TRBV28 and J usage is TRBJ2-1, with TRBD2 identical over 8 bases. This CDR3 is built from 16 residues. The germline CDR1 and CDR2 sequences are MDHEN and SYDVKM. Trimming took 4 bases from V and 10 from J; bases not matched to a gene: 15.

The chain carries TRBV15 and TRBJ1-3, with D possibly TRBD1 on 6 matching bases. V was clipped by 2 bases and J by 4 bases, with 9 bases between them. Germline V gene data show CDR1 as LNHNV and CDR2 as YYDKDF (reference sequence). The CDR3 contains 14 residues. The CDR3 loop is CATSRTRGGNTIYF. In DNA, the CDR3 is TGTGCCACCAGCAGAACTAGGGGGGGAAACACCATATATTTT.

V gene TRBV5-6 combines with J gene TRBJ2-7; D gene ambiguous. Germline V lookup: CDR1 SGHDT, CDR2 YYEEEE. Trimming pared 1 base from V and 0 bases from J, leaving 14 bases between. This CDR3 region has 16 residues. This chain's CDR3 is CASSLLEASSSYEQYF. CDR3 coding DNA: TGTGCCAGCAGCTTGCTTGAGGCCTCCAGCTCCTACGAGCAGTACTTC. Full variable domain (remainder filled in from reference TRBV5-6 and TRBJ2-7): DAGVTQSPTHLIKTRGQQVTLRCSPKSGHDTVSWYQQALGQGPQFIFQYYEEEERQRGNFPDRFSGHQFPNYSSELNVNALLLGDSALYLCASSLLEASSSYEQYFGPGTRLTVT.

The V call is TRBV30, the J call TRBJ1-2; D perhaps matches TRBD1 (5 bases). The germline V gene encodes CDR1 GTSNPN and CDR2 SVGIG (reference sequence). The CDR3 consists of 14 residues. With 4 bases removed from V and 5 bases from J, the gap between germline ends came to 17 bases. The CDR3 region is CAWTAGLLGYGYTF. Written as DNA, the CDR3 is TGTGCCTGGACCGCGGGACTACTAGGGTATGGCTACACCTTC.

The J gene is TRBJ2-7, the V gene TRBV6-5; 8 bases map to TRBD1. From germline, CDR1 is MNHEY and CDR2 SVGAGI. The trim removed 1 base at V and 5 bases at J, leaving 7 bases unmatched. This CDR3 has 15 residues. The DNA of the CDR3 is TGTGCCAGCAGTTACTACGGGACAGGAAGGGACGAGCAGTACTTC. Translated: CASSYYGTGRDEQYF.

The chain uses TRBV13 and TRBJ1-6, with TRBD1 as a possible D gene (5 bases). Trimming pared 5 bases from V and 5 bases from J, leaving 16 bases between. Germline CDR1 PRHDT, CDR2 FYEKMQ (reference sequence). The CDR3 sequence is 16 residues long. CDR3 sequence reads: CASSPPSAGHNSPLHF. The CDR3 nucleotides read TGTGCCAGCAGCCCCCCTTCGGCAGGGCATAATTCACCCCTCCACTTT. Drawing the rest from reference TRBV13 and TRBJ1-6, the complete variable domain is AAGVIQSPRHLIKEKRETATLKCYPIPRHDTVYWYQQGPGQDPQFLISFYEKMQSDKGSIPDRFSAQQFSDYHSELNMSSLELGDSALYFCASSPPSAGHNSPLHFGNGTRLTVT.

The chain is built from TRBV11-2 and TRBJ2-1; D possibly corresponds to TRBD2 (6 bases). The germline V gene has CDR1 SGHAT and CDR2 FQNNGV. The CDR3 runs to 16 residues. V was trimmed by 7 bases and J by 4 bases, leaving 20 bases between them. As DNA, the CDR3 is TGTGCCAGCACCCCCTTCGGGACTCTGGATTACAATGAGCAGTTCTTC. This codes for CASTPFGTLDYNEQFF.

The rearrangement links TRBV4-1 to TRBJ2-7, with TRBD2 matching 7 bases. The CDR3 covers 16 residues. The V and J ends lost 1 base and 4 bases, in that order; junction bases with no gene match: 10. Per germline, CDR1 MGHRA and CDR2 YSYEKL. The CDR3 sequence: CASSQGEGAPGYEQYF. The CDR3 nucleotides read TGCGCCAGCAGCCAAGGGGAGGGCGCGCCGGGGTACGAGCAGTACTTC.

The CDR3 sequence: CASSLFPGQGTGELFF. DNA of the CDR3: TGCGCCAGCAGCCTATTCCCGGGACAGGGCACCGGGGAGCTGTTTTTT. V and J are TRBV4-3 and TRBJ2-2, with TRBD1 matching 9 bases. V lost 4 bases, J lost 4 bases, and 7 bases stayed unmatched. Germline CDR1 is LGHNA and CDR2 is YSLEER. The CDR3 is 16 residues long.

The chain uses TRBV6-6 and TRBJ2-7, with TRBD2 identical over 9 bases. V dropped 2 bases and J dropped 0; count of bases not matched to a gene: 5. Germline loops: CDR1 MNHNY, CDR2 SVGAGI (reference sequence). The CDR3 is made up of 16 amino acids. The CDR3 here is CASSYPSGAASYEQYF. The CDR3 DNA reads as TGTGCCAGCAGTTACCCTAGCGGGGCCGCCTCCTACGAGCAGTACTTC.

The gene calls are TRBV7-9 and TRBJ1-5; 9 nucleotides align to TRBD1. This CDR3 is built from 16 residues. Germline lookup yields CDR1 SEHNR and CDR2 FQNEAQ (reference sequence). With 5 bases clipped from V and 0 bases from J, the junction kept 5 bases outside the gene matches. CDR3 nucleotides: TGTGCCAGCAGCCGCGGGACAGGGAATAGCAATCAGCCCCAGCATTTT. Its translation is CASSRGTGNSNQPQHF.

This chain links TRBV6-1 with TRBJ1-2; D may be TRBD1 (6 bases). V was pared by 1 base and J by 7 bases, with 13 bases between. The CDR3 extends over 14 amino acids. Per the germline V gene, CDR1 is MNHNS and CDR2 is SASEGT. CDR3 in amino acids: CASSEDGTLLGYTF. The CDR3 bases are TGTGCCAGCAGTGAAGACGGGACACTCCTTGGCTACACCTTC.

The chain carries TRBV11-2 and TRBJ2-7; D remains unclear. Trimming took 5 bases from V and 7 from J, leaving 9 bases between them. The CDR3 length is 11 residues. Germline V gives CDR1 SGHAT, CDR2 FQNNGV. CDR3 in DNA: TGTGCCAGCAGCCCCCCCGGTGAGCAGTACTTC. It is translated as CASSPPGEQYF.

V and J are TRBV7-9 and TRBJ2-1; possible D gene TRBD2, 5 bases. V lost 5 bases and J 4 bases, leaving 18 bases between the germline ends. Germline CDR1 SEHNR, CDR2 FQNEAQ (reference sequence). The CDR3 has 16 residues. The CDR3 sequence: CASSPNELAAYNEQFF. CDR3 in DNA: TGTGCCAGCAGCCCTAACGAGCTAGCAGCGTACAATGAGCAGTTCTTC.

This chain uses TRBV4-2 with TRBJ2-7; maybe TRBD1 (5 bases). Germline CDR1 reads LGHNA; CDR2 reads YNFKEQ. V shed 0 bases and J shed 2 bases, with 8 bases lying between them. The CDR3 is made up of 14 amino acids. The CDR3 here is CASSQEMTAYEQYF. CDR3 coding DNA: TGTGCCAGCAGCCAAGAAATGACAGCCTACGAGCAGTACTTC.

This chain links TRBV19 with TRBJ1-6, with 7 nucleotides matching TRBD1. After removal of 5 bases from V and 5 bases from J, the junction contained 3 bases not matched to a gene. CDR3 size: 14 residues. Per germline, CDR1 LNHDA and CDR2 SQIVND (reference sequence). The CDR3 loop reads CASSYRGNNSPLHF. The CDR3 nucleotides are TGTGCCAGTAGTTACAGGGGTAATAATTCACCCCTCCACTTT.

The chain joins TRBV7-2 to TRBJ2-7; 8 positions match TRBD1. The CDR3 runs 14 residues. V trimming: 5 bases; J trimming: 9 bases; junction bases outside the gene matches: 12. CDR1 and CDR2 from the germline V gene are SGHTA and FQGNSA. DNA for the CDR3: TGTGCCAGCAGCCCCGGGACAGGACCCGCCGGGCAGTACTTC. Translated: CASSPGTGPAGQYF.

The rearrangement links TRBV10-3 to TRBJ1-1; no clear D gene. Trimming stripped 2 bases from V and 0 bases from J, with 7 bases between. From germline, CDR1 is ENHRY and CDR2 SYGVKD. CDR3 size: 14 residues. The CDR3 DNA reads as TGTGCCATCAGTGAGGCACAGATGAACACTGAAGCTTTCTTT. As protein: CAISEAQMNTEAFF.

In the case of this clone: Other DNA variants within this sample encode the same CDR3. This chain links TRBV19 with TRBJ2-7, with 9 bases matching TRBD1. J gave up 1 base and V 4 bases, and 2 bases lay outside the gene matches. The CDR3 is 14 amino acids. CDR1 is LNHDA and CDR2 is SQIVND in the germline V gene (reference sequence). The CDR3 region is CASSTGQGSYEQYF. The CDR3 nucleotides are TGTGCCAGTAGTACTGGACAGGGGTCCTACGAGCAGTACTTC.

The gene calls are TRBV6-6 and TRBJ2-7, with 7 nucleotides matching TRBD1. The CDR3 length is 14 residues. Germline lookup yields CDR1 MNHNY and CDR2 SVGAGI (reference sequence). V trimming: 8 bases; J trimming: 6 bases; junction bases outside the gene matches: 13. In nucleotides, the CDR3 is TGTGCCAGCCAAACTCAGGGCAGGGGGTCCGAGCAGTACTTC. Its protein is CASQTQGRGSEQYF.

The sample holds a few counts of this clone. V and J are TRBV2 and TRBJ1-5, with D tentatively TRBD1 (6 bases). V lost 2 bases and J 6 bases, leaving 23 bases between the germline ends. CDR1 is SNHLY, CDR2 FYNNEI, per germline. The CDR3 is made up of 18 amino acids. The CDR3: CASSELPYRVWVSQPQHF. CDR3 nucleotides: TGTGCCAGCAGTGAACTTCCTTACAGGGTTTGGGTTAGTCAGCCCCAGCATTTT.

The chain joins TRBV6-5 to TRBJ2-7; no clear D. Germline V lookup: CDR1 MNHEY, CDR2 SVGAGI. Trimming cost V 0 bases and J 5 bases, with 11 bases left between them. The CDR3 has 14 amino acids. The CDR3 region has the DNA TGTGCCAGCAGTTACTCGAGGCAACTGAACGAGCAGTACTTC. This sequence encodes CASSYSRQLNEQYF.

V and J are TRBV7-2 and TRBJ2-7; 8 bases are a match to TRBD1. Trimming cost V 5 bases and J 2 bases; bases outside gene matches: 8. The CDR3 loop spans 15 amino acids. CDR1 is SGHTA and CDR2 is FQGNSA in the germline V gene. The CDR3 bases are TGTGCCAGCAGCCCCGCCGGGACAGGTCCCTACGAGCAGTACTTC. As protein: CASSPAGTGPYEQYF.

The DNA of the CDR3 is TGCAGCGTTGAAGAATGGGGGACTAGTTATGGCTACACCTTC. The encoded protein is CSVEEWGTSYGYTF. The chain is built from TRBV29-1 and TRBJ1-2; D might be TRBD1 (5 bases). The CDR3 extends over 14 amino acids. Germline values: CDR1 SQVTM, CDR2 ANQGSEA. V dropped 0 bases and J dropped 5 bases, with 13 bases sitting between them.

The V and J genes are TRBV5-1 and TRBJ2-5, with 7 bases matching TRBD2. Trimming removed 7 bases from V and 2 bases from J; junction bases left unmatched: 5. CDR3 size: 13 residues. Germline V gene sequence: CDR1 SGHRS, CDR2 YFSETQ. The CDR3 spells CASGRGGQETQYF. The CDR3 coding sequence is TGCGCCAGCGGCCGGGGAGGGCAAGAGACCCAGTACTTC.

The chain couples TRBV11-2 to TRBJ1-1, with no clear D. The CDR3 contains 15 residues. The germline CDR1 and CDR2 sequences are SGHAT and FQNNGV. V dropped 0 bases and J dropped 0 bases, with 8 bases sitting between them. CDR3 residues: CASSLDNRLNTEAFF. CDR3 DNA sequence: TGTGCCAGCAGCTTAGATAACAGATTGAACACTGAAGCTTTCTTT.

CDR3 amino acids: CASSLPGQGTNYGYTF. In nucleotides, the CDR3 is TGTGCCAGCAGCTTACCGGGACAGGGAACTAACTATGGCTACACCTTC. The V call is TRBV5-6, the J call TRBJ1-2; 9 positions match TRBD1. This CDR3 contains 16 residues. Germline V lookup: CDR1 SGHDT, CDR2 YYEEEE. The V and J ends lost 2 bases and 0 bases, in that order; junction bases with no gene match: 5.

This clone showed up just once. The V and J genes are TRBV7-9 and TRBJ2-7, with D perhaps matching TRBD2 (5 bases). The CDR3 extends over 12 amino acids. Germline V gene data show CDR1 as SEHNR and CDR2 as FQNEAQ (reference sequence). V shed 2 bases and J shed 6 bases, with 8 bases lying between them. For the CDR3, the DNA is TGTGCCAGCAGCTTACCAGGAGGCGAGCAGTACTTC. Protein product: CASSLPGGEQYF.

The chain combines TRBV19 with TRBJ2-7; 9 bases map to TRBD2. Germline V gene lookup returns CDR1 LNHDA and CDR2 SQIVND (reference sequence). There are 14 residues in the CDR3. V was clipped by 3 bases and J by 2 bases; unmatched bases: 2. CDR3 protein: CASSISSGAYEQYF. The CDR3 coding sequence is TGTGCCAGTAGTATTTCTAGCGGGGCCTACGAGCAGTACTTC.